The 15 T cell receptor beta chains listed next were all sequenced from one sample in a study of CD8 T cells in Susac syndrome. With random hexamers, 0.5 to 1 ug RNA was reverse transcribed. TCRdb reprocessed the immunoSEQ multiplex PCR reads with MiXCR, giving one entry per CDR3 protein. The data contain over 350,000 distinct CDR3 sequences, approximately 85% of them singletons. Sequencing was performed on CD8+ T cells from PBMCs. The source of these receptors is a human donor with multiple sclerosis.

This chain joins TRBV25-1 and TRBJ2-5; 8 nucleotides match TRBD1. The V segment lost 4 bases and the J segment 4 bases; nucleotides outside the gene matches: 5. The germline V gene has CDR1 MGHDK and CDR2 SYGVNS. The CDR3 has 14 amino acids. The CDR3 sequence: CASSGLTGGETQYF. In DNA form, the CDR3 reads TGTGCCAGCAGTGGCCTTACAGGGGGAGAGACCCAGTACTTC.

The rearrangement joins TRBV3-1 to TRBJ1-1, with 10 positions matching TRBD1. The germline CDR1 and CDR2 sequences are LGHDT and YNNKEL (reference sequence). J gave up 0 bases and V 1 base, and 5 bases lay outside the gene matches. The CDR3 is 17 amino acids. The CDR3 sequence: CASSQGDRGDLNTEAFF. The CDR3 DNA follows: TGTGCCAGCAGCCAAGGGGACAGGGGAGATTTGAACACTGAAGCTTTCTTT.

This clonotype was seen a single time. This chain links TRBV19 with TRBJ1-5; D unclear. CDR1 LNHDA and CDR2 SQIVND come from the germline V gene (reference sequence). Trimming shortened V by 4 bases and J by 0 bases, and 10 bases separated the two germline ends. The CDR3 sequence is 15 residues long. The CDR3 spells CASSTGPSSNQPQHF. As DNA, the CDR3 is TGTGCCAGTAGTACTGGACCGAGTAGCAATCAGCCCCAGCATTTT.

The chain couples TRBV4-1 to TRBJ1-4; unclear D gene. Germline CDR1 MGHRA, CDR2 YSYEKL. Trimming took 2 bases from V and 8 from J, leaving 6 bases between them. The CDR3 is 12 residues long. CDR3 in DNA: TGCGCCAGCAGCCAAATAGAGGAAAAACTGTTTTTT. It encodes CASSQIEEKLFF.

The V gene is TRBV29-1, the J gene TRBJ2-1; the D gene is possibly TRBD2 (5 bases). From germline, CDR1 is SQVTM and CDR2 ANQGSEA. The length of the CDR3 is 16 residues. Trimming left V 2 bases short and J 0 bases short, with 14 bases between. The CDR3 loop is CSVETPSLSSYNEQFF. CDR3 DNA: TGCAGCGTTGAAACCCCTAGCCTGTCCTCCTACAATGAGCAGTTCTTC.

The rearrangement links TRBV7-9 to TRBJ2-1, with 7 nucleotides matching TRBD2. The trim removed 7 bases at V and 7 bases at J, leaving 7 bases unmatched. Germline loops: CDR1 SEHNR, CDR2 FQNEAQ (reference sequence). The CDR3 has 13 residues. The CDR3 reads CASTGDYGNEQFF. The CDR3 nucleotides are TGTGCCAGCACCGGGGACTATGGGAATGAGCAGTTCTTC.

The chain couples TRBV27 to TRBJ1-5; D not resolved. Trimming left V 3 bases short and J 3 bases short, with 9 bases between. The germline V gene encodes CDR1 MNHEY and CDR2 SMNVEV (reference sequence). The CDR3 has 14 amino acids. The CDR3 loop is CASSLGSSNQPQHF. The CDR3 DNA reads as TGTGCCAGCAGTTTGGGGAGTTCCAATCAGCCCCAGCATTTT.

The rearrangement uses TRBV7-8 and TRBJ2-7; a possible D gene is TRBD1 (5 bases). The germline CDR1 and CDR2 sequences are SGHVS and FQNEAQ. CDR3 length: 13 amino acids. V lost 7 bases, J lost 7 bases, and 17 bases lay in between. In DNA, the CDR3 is TGTGCCAGCACCCCCAGGGTATACCGAGAGCAGTACTTC. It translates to CASTPRVYREQYF.

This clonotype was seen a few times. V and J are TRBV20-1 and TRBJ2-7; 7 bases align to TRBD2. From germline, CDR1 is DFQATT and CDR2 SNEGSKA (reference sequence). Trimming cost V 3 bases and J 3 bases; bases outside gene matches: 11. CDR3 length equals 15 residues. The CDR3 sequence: CSASSRLAAHYEQYF. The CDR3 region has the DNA TGCAGTGCTAGTTCCAGGCTAGCGGCCCACTACGAGCAGTACTTC.

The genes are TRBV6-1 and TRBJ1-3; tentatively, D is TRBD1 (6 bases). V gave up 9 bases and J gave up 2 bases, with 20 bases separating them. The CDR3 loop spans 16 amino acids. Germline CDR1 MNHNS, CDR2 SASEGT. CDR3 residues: CASYLYRVGPGNTIYF. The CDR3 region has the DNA TGTGCCAGTTATCTCTACAGGGTTGGCCCTGGAAACACCATATATTTT.

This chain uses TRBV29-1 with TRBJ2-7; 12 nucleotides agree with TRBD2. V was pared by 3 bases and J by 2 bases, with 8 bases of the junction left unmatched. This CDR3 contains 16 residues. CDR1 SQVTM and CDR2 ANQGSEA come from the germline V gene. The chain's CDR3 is CSVEVPGLAGPYEQYF. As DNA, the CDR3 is TGCAGCGTTGAGGTGCCGGGACTAGCGGGCCCCTACGAGCAGTACTTC.

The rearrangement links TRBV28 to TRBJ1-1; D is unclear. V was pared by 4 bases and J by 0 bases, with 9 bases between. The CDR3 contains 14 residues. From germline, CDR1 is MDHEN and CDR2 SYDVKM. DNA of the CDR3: TGTGCCAGCAGTTCCCGATTGGTGAACACTGAAGCTTTCTTT. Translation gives CASSSRLVNTEAFF.

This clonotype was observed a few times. The CDR3 DNA follows: TGTGCCAGCAGTACGGGTGGTGGGGGGGCCAACGTCCTGACTTTC. This encodes CASSTGGGGANVLTF. V gene TRBV12-3 or TRBV12-4 combines with J gene TRBJ2-6; D uncertain. The CDR3 contains 15 residues. V was clipped by 5 bases and J by 4 bases, with 12 bases between them.

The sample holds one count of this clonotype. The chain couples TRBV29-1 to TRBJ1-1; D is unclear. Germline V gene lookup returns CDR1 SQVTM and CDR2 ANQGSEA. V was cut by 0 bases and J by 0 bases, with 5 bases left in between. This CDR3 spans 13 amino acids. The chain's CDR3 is CSVEEMMNTEAFF. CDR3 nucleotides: TGCAGCGTTGAAGAAATGATGAACACTGAAGCTTTCTTT.

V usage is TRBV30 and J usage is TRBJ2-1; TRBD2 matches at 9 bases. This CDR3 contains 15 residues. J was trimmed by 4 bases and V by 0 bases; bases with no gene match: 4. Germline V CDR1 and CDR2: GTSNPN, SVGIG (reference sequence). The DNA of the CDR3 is TGTGCCTGGAGTGTAGGGCGGGAGGGTTACAATGAGCAGTTCTTC. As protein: CAWSVGREGYNEQFF.